This passage covers 2 T cell receptor beta chains from one sample sequenced in a study of blood T cell repertoires in COVID-19. Assay: immunoSEQ multiplex PCR; the TCRdb copy retains only in-frame clones and omits some. The data show 110,000 to 150,000 clones, around four fifths seen once. The sequencing sample was made of PBMCs or T cells enriched from blood (not recorded which). The receptor source for this set is a woman in her 50s who had recovered from COVID-19.

V and J are TRBV6-5 and TRBJ2-4; 10 nucleotides match TRBD1. Germline lookup yields CDR1 MNHEY and CDR2 SVGAGI. The CDR3 is 12 residues long. Trimming took 6 bases from V and 11 from J; bases not matched to a gene: 4. CDR3 residues: CASSPDRGFQYF. The CDR3 region has the DNA TGTGCCAGCAGCCCGGACAGGGGGTTTCAGTACTTC.

The V and J genes are TRBV7-7 and TRBJ2-3; D is ambiguous. The ends were cut back, 1 base at V and 2 bases at J, with 7 bases in the middle. The CDR3 loop spans 14 amino acids. The germline CDR1 and CDR2 sequences are SSHAT and FNYEAQ (reference sequence). CDR3 amino acids: CASSLDPFTDTQYF. CDR3 bases: TGTGCCAGCAGCTTAGATCCTTTCACAGATACGCAGTATTTT.